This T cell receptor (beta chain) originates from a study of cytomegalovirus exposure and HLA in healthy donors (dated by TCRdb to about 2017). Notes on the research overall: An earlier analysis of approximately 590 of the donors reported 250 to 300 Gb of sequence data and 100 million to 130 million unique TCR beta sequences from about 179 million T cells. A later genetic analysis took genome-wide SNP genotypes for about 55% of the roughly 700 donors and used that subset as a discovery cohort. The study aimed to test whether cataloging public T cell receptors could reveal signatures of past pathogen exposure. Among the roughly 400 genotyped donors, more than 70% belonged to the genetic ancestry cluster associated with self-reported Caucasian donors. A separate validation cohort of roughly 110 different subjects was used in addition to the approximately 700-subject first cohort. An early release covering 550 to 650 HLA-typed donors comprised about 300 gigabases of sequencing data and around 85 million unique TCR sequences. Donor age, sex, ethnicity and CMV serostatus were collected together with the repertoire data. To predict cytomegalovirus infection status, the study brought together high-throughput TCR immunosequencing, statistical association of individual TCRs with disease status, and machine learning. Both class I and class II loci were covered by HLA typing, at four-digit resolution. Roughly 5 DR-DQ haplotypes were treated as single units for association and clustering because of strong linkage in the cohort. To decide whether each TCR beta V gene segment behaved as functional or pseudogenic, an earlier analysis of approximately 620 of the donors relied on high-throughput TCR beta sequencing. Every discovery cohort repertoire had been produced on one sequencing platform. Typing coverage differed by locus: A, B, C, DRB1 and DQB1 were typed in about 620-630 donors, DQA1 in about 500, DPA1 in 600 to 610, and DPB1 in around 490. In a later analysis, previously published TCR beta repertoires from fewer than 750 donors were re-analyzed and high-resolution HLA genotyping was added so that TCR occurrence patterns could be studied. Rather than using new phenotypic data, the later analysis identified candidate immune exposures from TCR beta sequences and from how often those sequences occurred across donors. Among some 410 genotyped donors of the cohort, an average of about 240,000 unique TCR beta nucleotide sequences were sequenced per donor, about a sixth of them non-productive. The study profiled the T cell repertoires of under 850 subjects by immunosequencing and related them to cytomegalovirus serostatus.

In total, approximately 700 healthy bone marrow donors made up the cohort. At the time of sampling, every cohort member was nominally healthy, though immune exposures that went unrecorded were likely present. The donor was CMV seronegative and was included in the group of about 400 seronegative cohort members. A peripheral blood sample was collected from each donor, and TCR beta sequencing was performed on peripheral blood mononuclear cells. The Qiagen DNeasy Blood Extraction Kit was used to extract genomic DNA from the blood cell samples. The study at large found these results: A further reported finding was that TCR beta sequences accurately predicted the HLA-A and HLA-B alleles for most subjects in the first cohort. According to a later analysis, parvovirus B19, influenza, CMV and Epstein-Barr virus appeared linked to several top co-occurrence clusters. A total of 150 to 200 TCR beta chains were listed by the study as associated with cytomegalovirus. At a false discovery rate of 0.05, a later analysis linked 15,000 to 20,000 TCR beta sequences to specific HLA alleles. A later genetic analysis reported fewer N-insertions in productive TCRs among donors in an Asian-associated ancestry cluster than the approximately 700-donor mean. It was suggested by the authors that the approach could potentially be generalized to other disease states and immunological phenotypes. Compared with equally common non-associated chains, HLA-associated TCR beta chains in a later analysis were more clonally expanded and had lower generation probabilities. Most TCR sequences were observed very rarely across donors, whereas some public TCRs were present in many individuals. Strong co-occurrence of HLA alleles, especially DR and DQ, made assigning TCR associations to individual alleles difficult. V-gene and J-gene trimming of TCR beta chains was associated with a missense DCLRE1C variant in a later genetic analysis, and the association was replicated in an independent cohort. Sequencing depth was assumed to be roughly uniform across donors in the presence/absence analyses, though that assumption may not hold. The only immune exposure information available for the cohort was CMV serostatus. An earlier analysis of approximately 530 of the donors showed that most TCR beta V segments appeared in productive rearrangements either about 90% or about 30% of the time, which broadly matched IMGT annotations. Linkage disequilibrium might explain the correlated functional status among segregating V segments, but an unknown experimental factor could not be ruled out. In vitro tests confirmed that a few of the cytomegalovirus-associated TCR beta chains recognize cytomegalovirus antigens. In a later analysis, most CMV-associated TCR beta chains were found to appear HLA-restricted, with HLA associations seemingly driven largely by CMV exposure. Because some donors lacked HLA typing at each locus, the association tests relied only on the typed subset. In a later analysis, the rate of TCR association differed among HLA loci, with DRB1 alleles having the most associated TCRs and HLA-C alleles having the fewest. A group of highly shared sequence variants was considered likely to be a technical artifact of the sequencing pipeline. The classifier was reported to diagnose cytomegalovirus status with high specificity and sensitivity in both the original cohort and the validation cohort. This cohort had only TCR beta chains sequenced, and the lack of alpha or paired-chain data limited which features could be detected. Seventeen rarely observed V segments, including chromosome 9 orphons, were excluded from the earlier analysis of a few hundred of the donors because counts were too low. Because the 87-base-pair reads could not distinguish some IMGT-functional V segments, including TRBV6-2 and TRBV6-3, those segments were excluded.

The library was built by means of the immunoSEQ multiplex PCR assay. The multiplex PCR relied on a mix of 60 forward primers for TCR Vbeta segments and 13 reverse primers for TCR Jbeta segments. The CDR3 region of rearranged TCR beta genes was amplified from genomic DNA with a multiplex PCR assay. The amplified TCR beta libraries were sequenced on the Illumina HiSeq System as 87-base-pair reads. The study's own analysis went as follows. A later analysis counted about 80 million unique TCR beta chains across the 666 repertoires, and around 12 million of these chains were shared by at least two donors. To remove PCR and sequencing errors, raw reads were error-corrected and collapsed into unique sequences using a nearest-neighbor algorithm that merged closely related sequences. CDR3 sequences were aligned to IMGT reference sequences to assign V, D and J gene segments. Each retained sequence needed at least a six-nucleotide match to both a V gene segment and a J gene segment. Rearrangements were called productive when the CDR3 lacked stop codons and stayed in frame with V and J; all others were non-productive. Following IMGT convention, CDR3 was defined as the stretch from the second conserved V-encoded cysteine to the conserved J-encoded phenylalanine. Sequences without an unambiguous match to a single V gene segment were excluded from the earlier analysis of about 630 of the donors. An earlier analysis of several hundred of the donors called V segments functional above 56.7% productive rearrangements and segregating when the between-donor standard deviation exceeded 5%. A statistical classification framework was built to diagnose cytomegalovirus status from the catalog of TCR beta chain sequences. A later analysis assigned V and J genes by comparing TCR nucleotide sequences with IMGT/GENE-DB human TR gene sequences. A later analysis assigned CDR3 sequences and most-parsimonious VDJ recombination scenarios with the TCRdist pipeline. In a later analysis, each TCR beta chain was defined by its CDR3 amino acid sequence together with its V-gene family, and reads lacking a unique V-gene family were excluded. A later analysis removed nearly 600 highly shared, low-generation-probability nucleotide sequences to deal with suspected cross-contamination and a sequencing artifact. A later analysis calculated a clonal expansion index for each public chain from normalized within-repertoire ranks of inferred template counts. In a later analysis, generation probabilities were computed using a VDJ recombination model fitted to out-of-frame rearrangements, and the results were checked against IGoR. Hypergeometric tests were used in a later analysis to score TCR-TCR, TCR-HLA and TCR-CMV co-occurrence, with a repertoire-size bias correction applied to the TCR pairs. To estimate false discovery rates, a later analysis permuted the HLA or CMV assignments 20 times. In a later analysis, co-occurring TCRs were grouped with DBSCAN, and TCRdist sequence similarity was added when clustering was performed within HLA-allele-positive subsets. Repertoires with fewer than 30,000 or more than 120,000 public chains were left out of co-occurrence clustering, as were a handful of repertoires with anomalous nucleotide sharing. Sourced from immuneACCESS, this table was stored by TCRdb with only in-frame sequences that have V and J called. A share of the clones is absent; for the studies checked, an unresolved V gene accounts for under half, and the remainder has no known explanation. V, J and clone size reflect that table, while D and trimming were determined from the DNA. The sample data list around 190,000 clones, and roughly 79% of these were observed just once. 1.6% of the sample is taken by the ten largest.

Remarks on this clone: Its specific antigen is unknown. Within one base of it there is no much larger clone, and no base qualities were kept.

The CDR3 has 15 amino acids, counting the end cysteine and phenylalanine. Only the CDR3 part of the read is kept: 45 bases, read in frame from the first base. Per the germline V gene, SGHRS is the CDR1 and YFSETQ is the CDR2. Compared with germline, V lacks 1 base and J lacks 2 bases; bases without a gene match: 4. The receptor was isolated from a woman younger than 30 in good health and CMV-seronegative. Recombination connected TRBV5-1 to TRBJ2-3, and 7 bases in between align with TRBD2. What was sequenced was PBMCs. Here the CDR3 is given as CASSLPREPTDTQYF. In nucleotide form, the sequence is TGCGCCAGCAGCTTGCCGCGGGAGCCCACAGATACGCAGTATTTT.